The 8 T cell receptor beta chains in this list originate from one sample, sequenced in a study of T cells in Graves' hyperthyroidism and ophthalmopathy. Template material for amplifying TCR beta CDR3 regions consisted of RNA transcripts. A set of HTBI primers served as the primers for a first-round RT-PCR of the TCR CDR3. TCRdb independently ran MiXCR on the multiplex PCR reads; one entry per CDR3 protein. The profile shows about 550,000 distinct CDR3 sequences, around 21% of them singletons. Sequencing was performed on blood. Receptors were obtained from a man between 18 and 29 years old with Graves' hyperthyroidism.

The V and J genes are TRBV6-5 and TRBJ2-2, with 11 bases that match TRBD1. The CDR3 totals 16 residues. Germline CDR1 is MNHEY and CDR2 is SVGAGI. Trimming at V came to 5 bases and at J to 6 bases, leaving 8 bases not matched to a gene. This CDR3 is CASSTPDRGLAGELFF. Written as DNA, the CDR3 is TGTGCCAGCAGTACTCCGGACAGGGGGCTGGCCGGGGAGCTGTTTTTT.

This clonotype has at least ten counts. CDR3 residues: CASSVSGAMNTEAFF. The DNA for the CDR3 is TGTGCCAGCAGCGTATCAGGGGCCATGAACACTGAAGCTTTCTTT. The genes are TRBV9 and TRBJ1-1; the D gene is possibly TRBD1 (6 bases). The germline V gene has CDR1 SGDLS and CDR2 YYNGEE. This CDR3 is 15 amino acids long. The V end was cut by 1 base, the J end by 0 bases, with 10 bases between.

This clonotype appeared a single time. V is TRBV6-5 and J is TRBJ2-7; D is possibly TRBD1 (7 bases). The V end was cut by 0 bases, the J end by 2 bases, with 17 bases between. This CDR3 is 17 amino acids long. Germline assignment: CDR1 MNHEY and CDR2 SVGAGI. CDR3 in amino acids: CASSYSGQGGSTYEQYF. CDR3 nucleotides: TGTGCCAGCAGTTACTCGGGGCAGGGGGGATCCACCTACGAGCAGTACTTC.

The V call is TRBV11-2, the J call TRBJ1-5; 11 bases align to TRBD1. Germline CDR1 reads SGHAT; CDR2 reads FQNNGV. Germline trimming cut 1 base from V and 6 bases from J; bases unmatched to any gene: 5. The CDR3 consists of 16 residues. The CDR3 loop reads CASSLGGTGGVQPQHF. The CDR3 bases are TGTGCCAGCAGCTTAGGGGGGACAGGGGGAGTTCAGCCCCAGCATTTT.

This clonotype was seen only a few times. V and J are TRBV20-1 and TRBJ2-6; TRBD2 aligns across 16 bases. The CDR3 runs 19 residues. V shed 6 bases, J shed 2 bases, and the junction held 10 bases outside the gene matches. Germline values: CDR1 DFQATT, CDR2 SNEGSKA (reference sequence). CDR3 sequence reads: CSAIAPGTSGGAGANVLTF. CDR3 nucleotide sequence: TGCAGTGCCATCGCCCCCGGGACTAGCGGGGGGGCTGGGGCCAACGTCCTGACTTTC.

The chain recombines TRBV28 with TRBJ1-1; D is possibly TRBD1 (6 bases). Germline V gene sequence: CDR1 MDHEN, CDR2 SYDVKM. V was shortened by 7 bases and J by 11 bases, with 20 bases between the two germline ends. The CDR3 extends over 13 amino acids. In nucleotides, the CDR3 is TGTGCCAGCATCGCAGAAGTAGGGGGGCGGGCTTTCTTT. Translation gives CASIAEVGGRAFF. The complete variable domain, with remaining parts taken from reference TRBV28 and TRBJ1-1, reads DVKVTQSSRYLVKRTGEKVFLECVQDMDHENMFWYRQDPGLGLRLIYFSYDVKMKEKGDIPEGYSVSREKKERFSLILESASTNQTSMYLCASIAEVGGRAFFGQGTRLTVV.

This clonotype was counted at least ten times. The junction departs from the called germline gene at one end, perhaps through a read error. The rearrangement links TRBV12-3 or TRBV12-4 to TRBJ2-5, with 12 bases that match TRBD1. The CDR3 contains 14 residues. The DNA for the CDR3 is TGTGCCAGCGGGGGGACAGGGGGCAGAGAGGCCCAGTACTTC. Its protein product is CASGGTGGREAQYF.

Many counts were recorded for this clonotype. V gene TRBV6-4 combines with J gene TRBJ1-2; perhaps TRBD1 as D (5 bases). Per the germline V gene, CDR1 is MRHNA and CDR2 is SNTAGT. V shed 4 bases and J shed 0 bases, with 12 bases lying between them. The CDR3 spans 15 residues. The CDR3 DNA sequence: TGTGCCAGCAGTGTCACCGGGACGGCTAACTATGGCTACACCTTC. Amino acid sequence: CASSVTGTANYGYTF.